Presented here are 24 T cell receptor beta chains from one specimen sequenced in a study of shared clonotypes between healthy human individuals. The repertoire was sequenced with immunoSEQ multiplex PCR; TCRdb's copy has only in-frame clones and lacks some. The sample has approximately 320,000 clones; roughly 70% are singletons. Sequences were obtained from memory CD4+ T cells sorted from blood. Described subset: CD45RA-negative fraction. These receptors were taken from a man younger than 40 in good health.

There are a few counts of this clone. The chain combines TRBV9 with TRBJ2-5; perhaps TRBD2 as D (7 bases). Per germline, CDR1 SGDLS and CDR2 YYNGEE. V was clipped by 3 bases and J by 2 bases, with 17 bases between them. The CDR3 loop spans 16 amino acids. For the CDR3, the DNA is TGTGCCAGCAGCGCAAGGGGGGGACTGGGACAAGAGACCCAGTACTTC. Translation: CASSARGGLGQETQYF.

The chain is built from TRBV7-9 and TRBJ1-1; D is unresolved. The germline V gene encodes CDR1 SEHNR and CDR2 FQNEAQ (reference sequence). The CDR3 totals 15 residues. V lost 4 bases and J 0 bases, leaving 12 bases between the germline ends. The CDR3 region has the DNA TGTGCCAGCAGCTCCCCGGAGGCGATGAACACTGAAGCTTTCTTT. Protein product: CASSSPEAMNTEAFF.

V is TRBV27 and J is TRBJ1-4; D is ambiguous. The V end lost 2 bases, the J end lost 8 bases, and 6 bases lay between the germline ends. Germline-derived CDR1 and CDR2 are MNHEY and SMNVEV (reference sequence). The CDR3 sequence is 12 residues long. The CDR3 protein is CASSLRGEKLFF. The CDR3 DNA is TGTGCCAGCAGTTTACGAGGGGAAAAACTGTTTTTT.

The chain has TRBV5-1 and TRBJ2-3, with D possibly being TRBD2 (7 bases). CDR1 is SGHRS, CDR2 YFSETQ, per germline. With 7 bases removed from V and 4 bases from J, the gap between germline ends came to 13 bases. CDR3 length: 13 amino acids. CDR3 bases: TGCGCCAGCCGGGGGGCGGGAGCAGATACGCAGTATTTT. This sequence encodes CASRGAGADTQYF.

This clone is a singleton in its sample. The gene calls are TRBV7-2 and TRBJ2-1; 8 nucleotides line up with TRBD2. Germline values: CDR1 SGHTA, CDR2 FQGNSA. Trimming at V came to 5 bases and at J to 3 bases, leaving 9 bases not matched to a gene. The CDR3 totals 16 residues. CDR3 residues: CASSRDLAGSYNEQFF. The CDR3 DNA follows: TGTGCCAGCAGCCGCGATTTAGCGGGAAGCTACAATGAGCAGTTCTTC. Full variable domain (missing parts from reference TRBV7-2 and TRBJ2-1): GAGVSQSPSNKVTEKGKDVELRCDPISGHTALYWYRQSLGQGLEFLIYFQGNSAPDKSGLPSDRFSAERTGGSVSTLTIQRTQQEDSAVYLCASSRDLAGSYNEQFFGPGTRLTVL.

This chain links TRBV13 with TRBJ1-1, with a possible D match to TRBD1 (6 bases). Trimming took off 0 bases at V and 2 bases at J, with 10 bases between the two ends. The CDR3 is made up of 15 amino acids. Germline loops: CDR1 PRHDT, CDR2 FYEKMQ (reference sequence). In nucleotides, the CDR3 is TGTGCCAGCAGCTTAGGATCGGACAGAAACACTGAAGCTTTCTTT. This gives the protein CASSLGSDRNTEAFF.

V usage is TRBV11-3 and J usage is TRBJ2-1; unclear D gene. Germline CDR1 SGHNT, CDR2 YENEEA. V lost 1 base and J 4 bases, leaving 17 bases between the germline ends. There are 17 residues in the CDR3. The chain's CDR3 is CASSLGLGNLQYNEQFF. DNA of the CDR3: TGTGCCAGCAGCTTAGGTTTAGGCAACCTACAATACAATGAGCAGTTCTTC. Variable domain in full (rest from reference TRBV11-3 and TRBJ2-1): EAGVVQSPRYKIIEKKQPVAFWCNPISGHNTLYWYLQNLGQGPELLIRYENEEAVDDSQLPKDRFSAERLKGVDSTLKIQPAELGDSAVYLCASSLGLGNLQYNEQFFGPGTRLTVL.

The chain couples TRBV6-1 to TRBJ1-1; D is unclear. Germline-derived CDR1 and CDR2 are MNHNS and SASEGT. The CDR3 length is 12 residues. Between the trimmed V and J ends, which lost 5 bases and 5 bases, there was a span of 9 bases. The CDR3 coding sequence is TGTGCCAGCAGTAAGGGTTATACTGAAGCTTTCTTT. This translates into CASSKGYTEAFF.

This sequence joins TRBV29-1 and TRBJ2-7; D perhaps matches TRBD1 (5 bases). This CDR3 is built from 16 residues. The V and J ends lost 5 bases and 9 bases respectively, with 29 bases between them. The germline V gene has CDR1 SQVTM and CDR2 ANQGSEA. This chain's CDR3 is CSVKKGPETELRGQYF. Here the CDR3 DNA reads TGCAGCGTTAAAAAAGGCCCCGAGACAGAGCTACGAGGGCAGTACTTC.

V is TRBV10-3 and J is TRBJ2-1, with 10 nucleotides matching TRBD2. V dropped 11 bases and J dropped 8; count of bases not matched to a gene: 6. CDR3 length equals 12 residues. In germline, CDR1 is ENHRY, CDR2 SYGVKD. CDR3 sequence: CASTAGGDEQFF. The DNA for the CDR3 is TGTGCCTCAACAGCGGGAGGGGATGAGCAGTTCTTC.

The V call is TRBV28, the J call TRBJ2-3, with 10 bases identical to TRBD1. Trimming cost V 6 bases and J 6 bases; bases outside gene matches: 12. The CDR3 runs 16 residues. Germline CDR1 reads MDHEN; CDR2 reads SYDVKM. The CDR3 coding sequence is TGTGCCAGCAGCCACACCGGGACAGGGGTCAGGGATACGCAGTATTTT. Translation: CASSHTGTGVRDTQYF. Full variable domain (outside the CDR3, taken from reference TRBV28 and TRBJ2-3): DVKVTQSSRYLVKRTGEKVFLECVQDMDHENMFWYRQDPGLGLRLIYFSYDVKMKEKGDIPEGYSVSREKKERFSLILESASTNQTSMYLCASSHTGTGVRDTQYFGPGTRLTVL.

The chain uses TRBV11-3 and TRBJ2-7; TRBD1 matches at 7 bases. After removal of 5 bases from V and 2 bases from J, the junction contained 9 bases not matched to a gene. The CDR3 totals 15 residues. CDR1 SGHNT and CDR2 YENEEA come from the germline V gene. The chain's CDR3 is CASSPHRDRAYEQYF. The CDR3 DNA is TGTGCCAGCAGCCCCCACCGGGACAGAGCCTACGAGCAGTACTTC. The full variable domain, in which reference TRBV11-3 and TRBJ2-7 provide the parts outside the CDR3, is EAGVVQSPRYKIIEKKQPVAFWCNPISGHNTLYWYLQNLGQGPELLIRYENEEAVDDSQLPKDRFSAERLKGVDSTLKIQPAELGDSAVYLCASSPHRDRAYEQYFGPGTRLTVT.

The chain employs TRBV30 and TRBJ2-7; a weak D match, TRBD1 (6 bases). V dropped 4 bases and J dropped 2 bases, with 9 bases sitting between them. The length of the CDR3 is 12 residues. Germline V gene lookup returns CDR1 GTSNPN and CDR2 SVGIG (reference sequence). Written as DNA, the CDR3 is TGTGCCTGGATGACAGGACCCTACGAGCAGTACTTC. Translated: CAWMTGPYEQYF. Variable domain in full (rest from reference TRBV30 and TRBJ2-7): SQTIHQWPATLVQPVGSPLSLECTVEGTSNPNLYWYRQAAGRGLQLLFYSVGIGQISSEVPQNLSASRPQDRQFILSSKKLLLSDSGFYLCAWMTGPYEQYFGPGTRLTVT.

This clone was seen only a few times. The rearrangement links TRBV7-6 to TRBJ2-1; possible D gene TRBD2, 5 bases. The V gene's germline CDR1 is SGHVS and CDR2 FNYEAQ. This CDR3 is 15 amino acids long. Trimming cost V 0 bases and J 9 bases, with 15 bases left between them. The CDR3 loop reads CASSLARFSAGEQFF. The CDR3 DNA reads as TGTGCCAGCAGCTTAGCTCGATTTAGCGCCGGTGAGCAGTTCTTC.

The chain combines TRBV18 with TRBJ2-7; 7 bases are a match to TRBD2. J was trimmed by 2 bases and V by 3 bases; bases with no gene match: 1. The V gene's germline CDR1 is KGHSH and CDR2 LQKENI. This CDR3 has 13 residues. CDR3 loop: CASSPAGAYEQYF. DNA for the CDR3: TGTGCCAGCTCACCTGCGGGGGCCTACGAGCAGTACTTC.

There are many counts of this clone. The chain has TRBV6-5 and TRBJ2-5, with TRBD2 identical over 8 bases. This CDR3 comprises 14 residues. Germline loops: CDR1 MNHEY, CDR2 SVGAGI. V was clipped by 0 bases and J by 5 bases; unmatched bases: 2. For the CDR3, the DNA is TGTGCCAGCAGTTACTCCGGGACTAGTGAGACCCAGTACTTC. Translation gives CASSYSGTSETQYF.

The rearrangement uses TRBV6-6 and TRBJ2-1; D is uncertain. Germline values: CDR1 MNHNY, CDR2 SVGAGI (reference sequence). V dropped 8 bases and J dropped 6 bases, with 8 bases sitting between them. The CDR3 runs 11 residues. CDR3: CASRSGNEQFF. Here the CDR3 DNA reads TGTGCCAGCCGTTCGGGCAATGAGCAGTTCTTC.

V gene TRBV7-8 combines with J gene TRBJ1-1; TRBD1 might be the D (6 bases). Germline values: CDR1 SGHVS, CDR2 FQNEAQ. Trimming stripped 5 bases from V and 4 bases from J, with 17 bases between. This CDR3 region has 15 residues. CDR3 nucleotides: TGTGCCAGCAGCCCAGTCAGGGGAGTTCGCACTGAAGCTTTCTTT. It specifies CASSPVRGVRTEAFF.

In its sample, this clone was seen a few times. V gene TRBV2 combines with J gene TRBJ2-1, with 9 nucleotides matching TRBD2. This CDR3 region has 13 residues. V dropped 8 bases and J dropped 8; count of bases not matched to a gene: 7. CDR1 SNHLY and CDR2 FYNNEI come from the germline V gene. The CDR3 region is CASCWREGYEQFF. The CDR3 DNA sequence: TGTGCCAGCTGTTGGCGGGAGGGCTATGAGCAGTTCTTC.

This clone has a count of ten or more. The chain couples TRBV27 to TRBJ2-1; no firm D call. The CDR3 covers 15 residues. Looked up from germline, CDR1 is MNHEY and CDR2 is SMNVEV (reference sequence). Deletions cut 5 bases from V and 0 bases from J, with 11 bases between. In DNA, the CDR3 is TGTGCCAGCAGTGTTTCTTTTAGCTCCTACAATGAGCAGTTCTTC. Protein sequence: CASSVSFSSYNEQFF.

The chain uses TRBV5-5 and TRBJ2-2; 10 nucleotides line up with TRBD2. The length of the CDR3 is 15 residues. Germline V gives CDR1 SGHKS, CDR2 YYEKEE (reference sequence). Trimming took 4 bases from V and 5 from J; bases not matched to a gene: 5. CDR3: CASSPSGRGTGELFF. CDR3 DNA: TGTGCCAGCAGCCCTAGCGGGAGAGGAACCGGGGAGCTGTTTTTT. Drawing the rest from reference TRBV5-5 and TRBJ2-2, the complete variable domain is DAGVTQSPTHLIKTRGQQVTLRCSPISGHKSVSWYQQVLGQGPQFIFQYYEKEERGRGNFPDRFSARQFPNYSSELNVNALLLGDSALYLCASSPSGRGTGELFFGEGSRLTVL.

This clone was seen a handful of times. The same CDR3 also results from other DNA sequences found in this sample. The chain uses TRBV10-2 and TRBJ2-1; D unclear. The CDR3 is 11 amino acids. CDR1 is WSHSY, CDR2 SAAADI, per germline. V was clipped by 9 bases and J by 5 bases, with 8 bases between them. The CDR3 DNA reads TGCGCCAGTTCCGCCCACAATGAGCAGTTCTTC. This encodes CASSAHNEQFF.

This clone showed up just once. A far larger clone is only one base removed, so a read error is likely. The genes are TRBV27 and TRBJ2-7, with TRBD2 matching 8 bases. V gave up 5 bases and J gave up 0 bases; unmatched junction bases: 3. Germline V gene sequence: CDR1 MNHEY, CDR2 SMNVEV (reference sequence). The CDR3 consists of 14 residues. The CDR3 region is CASSASGSSYEQYF. In nucleotides, the CDR3 is TGTGCCAGCAGTGCAAGCGGGAGCTCCTACGAGCAGTACTTC.

V gene TRBV2 combines with J gene TRBJ2-1; possible D gene TRBD2, 5 bases. The CDR3 has 17 amino acids. V lost 6 bases to trimming and J lost 4 bases, with 22 bases between them. Germline CDR1 reads SNHLY; CDR2 reads FYNNEI. In DNA, the CDR3 is TGTGCCAGCAGGAGAGGGAGTATCGGAAAACAATACAATGAGCAGTTCTTC. Encoded protein: CASRRGSIGKQYNEQFF.